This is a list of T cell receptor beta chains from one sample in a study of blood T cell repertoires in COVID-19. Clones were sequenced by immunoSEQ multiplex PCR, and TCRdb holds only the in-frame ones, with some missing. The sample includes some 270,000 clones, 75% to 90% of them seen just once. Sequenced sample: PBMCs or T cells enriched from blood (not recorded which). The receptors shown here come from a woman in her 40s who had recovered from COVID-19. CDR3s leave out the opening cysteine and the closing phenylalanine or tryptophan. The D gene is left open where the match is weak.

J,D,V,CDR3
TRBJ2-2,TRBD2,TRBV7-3,ASSQTSTYTGELF
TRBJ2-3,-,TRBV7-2,ASRTPGGDTQY
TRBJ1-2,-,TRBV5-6,ASSPLPRGGYGYT
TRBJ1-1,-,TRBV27,ASRPDRLNTEAF
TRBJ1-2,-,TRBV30,AWSVGEAGYGYT
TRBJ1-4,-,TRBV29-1,GGQDPNEKLF
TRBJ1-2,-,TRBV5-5,ASSLGLAGYGYT
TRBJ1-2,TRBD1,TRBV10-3,AISESLPGTGGGYT
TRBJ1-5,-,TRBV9,ASSVDSSNQPQH
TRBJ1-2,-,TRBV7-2,ASSFSSFQGGGYT
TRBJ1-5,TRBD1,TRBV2,ASSAGTGFQPQH
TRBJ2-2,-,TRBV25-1,ASSGGILEGTGELF
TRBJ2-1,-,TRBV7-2,ASSPPGGGYNEQF
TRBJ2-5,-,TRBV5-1,ASNTGTGSRTQY
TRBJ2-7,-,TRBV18,ASSPPSRSSYEQY
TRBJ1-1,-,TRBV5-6,ASNRASLPEAF
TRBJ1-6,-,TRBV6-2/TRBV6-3,ASSGTRNSPLH